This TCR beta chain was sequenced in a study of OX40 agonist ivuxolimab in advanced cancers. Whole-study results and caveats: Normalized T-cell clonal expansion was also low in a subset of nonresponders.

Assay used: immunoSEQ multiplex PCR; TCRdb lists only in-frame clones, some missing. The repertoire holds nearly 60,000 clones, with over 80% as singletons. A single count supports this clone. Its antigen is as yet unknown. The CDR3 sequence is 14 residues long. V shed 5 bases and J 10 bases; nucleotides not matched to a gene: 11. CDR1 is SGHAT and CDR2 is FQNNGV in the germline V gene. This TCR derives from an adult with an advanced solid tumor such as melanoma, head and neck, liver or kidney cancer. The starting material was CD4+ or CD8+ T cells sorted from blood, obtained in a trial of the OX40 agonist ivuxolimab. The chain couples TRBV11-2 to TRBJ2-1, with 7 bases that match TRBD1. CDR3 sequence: CASSLTGPTQEQFF. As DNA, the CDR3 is TGTGCCAGCAGCCTGACAGGGCCAACCCAAGAGCAGTTCTTC.